This T cell receptor beta chain derives from a study of cytomegalovirus exposure and HLA in healthy donors. Study in general: Drawn from HLA-typed donors, about 82 million unique TCRs were held in an early data release.

Findings and caveats of the study: A further, later analysis showed that HLA-associated TCR beta chains (compared with equally common others) were more clonally expanded. Some TCR beta chains (around 160 of them) were listed as cytomegalovirus-associated.

The PCR ran on 60 Vbeta and 13 Jbeta primers. Sequenced by immunoSEQ multiplex PCR; TCRdb stores in-frame clones only, minus some. The repertoire includes approximately 110,000 clones, 55% to 75% of them detected once, and 8.5% to 9.5% sits in the top ten. Germline V gene sequence: CDR1 ENHRY, CDR2 SYGVKD. V dropped 2 bases and J dropped 0; count of bases not matched to a gene: 2. CDR3 size: 15 residues. With respect to this clone: No antigen is known for it.

Specimen: PBMCs. This clonotype was sampled from a man aged 25 to 40 in good health and CMV-seropositive. The genes are TRBV10-3 and TRBJ2-7; TRBD1 aligns across 9 bases. The CDR3 here is CAISEGTGSSYEQYF. The CDR3, as DNA: TGTGCCATCAGTGAGGGGACAGGGAGCTCCTACGAGCAGTACTTC.